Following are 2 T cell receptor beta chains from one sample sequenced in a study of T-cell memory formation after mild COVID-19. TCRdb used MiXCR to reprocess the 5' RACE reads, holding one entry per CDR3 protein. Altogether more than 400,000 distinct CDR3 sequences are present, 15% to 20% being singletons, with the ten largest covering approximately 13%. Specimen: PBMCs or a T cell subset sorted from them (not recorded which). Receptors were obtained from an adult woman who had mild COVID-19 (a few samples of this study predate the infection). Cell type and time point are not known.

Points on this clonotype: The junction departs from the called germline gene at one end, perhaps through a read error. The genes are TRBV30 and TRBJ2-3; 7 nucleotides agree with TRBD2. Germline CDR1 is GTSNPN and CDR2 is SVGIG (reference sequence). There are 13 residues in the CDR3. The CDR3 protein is CAWRRESTDTKYF. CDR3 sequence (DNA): TGTGCCTGGAGGCGGGAGAGCACAGATACGAAGTATTTT. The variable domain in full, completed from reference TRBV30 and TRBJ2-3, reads SQTIHQWPATLVQPVGSPLSLECTVEGTSNPNLYWYRQAAGRGLQLLFYSVGIGQISSEVPQNLSASRPQDRQFILSSKKLLLSDSGFYLCAWRRESTDTKYFGPGTRLTVL.

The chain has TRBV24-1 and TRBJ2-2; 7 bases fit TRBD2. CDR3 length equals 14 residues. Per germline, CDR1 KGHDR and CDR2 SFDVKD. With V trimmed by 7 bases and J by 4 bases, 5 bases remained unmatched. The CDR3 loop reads CATSHWGGTGELFF. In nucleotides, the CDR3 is TGTGCCACCAGCCATTGGGGGGGCACCGGGGAGCTGTTTTTT.